This T cell receptor (beta chain) emerged from a study of T-cell reconstitution after alpha-beta-depleted transplantation in children (dated by TCRdb to about 2016). Broadly, across the study: T-cell immune reconstitution after TCRalphabeta/CD19-depleted allogeneic hematopoietic cell transplantation in children was quantitatively tracked in the study by means of TCR repertoire profiling. Paper-wide results and their limitations: Over subsequent months, a decline in hyperexpanded clone frequencies was noted, and after one year, T-cell counts and TCRbeta diversity were mostly ascribed to newly produced T cells. The high TCRbeta diversity at day 60 in some patients was ascribed to recipient T cells and intrathymic progenitors that had survived conditioning. Apparently early alphabetaT-cell count recovery about two months after transplant reportedly relied on only several hundred rapidly expanded clones derived from non-depleted graft cells.

This clonotype was detected ten times or more. Its antigen is still unknown. The input lacks base qualities; no much larger clone sits a single base away. Library generation was performed with PCR. TCRdb lists the instrument as Illumina HiSeq 2500. TCR libraries were prepared with molecular barcoding, using unique molecular identifiers to normalize TCRbeta repertoire quantification. TCRdb reprocessed the public reads (quality trimming at Q25 with fastp, clone calling with MiXCR) and kept in-frame beta chains. One record per CDR3 amino acid sequence lists the most common genes and DNA. The sample includes about 200,000 distinct CDR3 sequences, with approximately 6.9% observed a single time. The top ten hold just over 5.5% of the sample. CDR1 and CDR2 are drawn from the germline V gene (reference sequence): SEHNR, FQNEAQ. The CDR3 goes from the cysteine to the phenylalanine over 13 residues. Here the CDR3 DNA is all that survives: 39 bases in frame from base 1. Trimming takes 4 bases from V and 8 bases from J, and the germline ends sit 14 bases apart.

The treatment or condition label corresponds to: allogeneic hematopoietic cell transplantation with graft depleted of TCRalphabeta T cells and CD19 B cells. TCRalphabeta/CD19-depleted allogeneic hematopoietic cell grafts were given to the transplant recipients, all of whom were children. This receptor was taken from a boy between 2 and 10 years old with acute lymphoblastic leukemia, due to receive a stem cell transplant. The sequence links TRBV7-9 to TRBJ1-2, and the D gene may be TRBD1, 5 bases matching. The starting material was PBMCs, obtained before TCRalphabeta/CD19-depleted stem cell transplant. The nucleotide sequence is given as TGTGCCAGCAGCTCTGGGACCAGGAGAGGCTACACCTTC. Its protein product is CASSSGTRRGYTF.